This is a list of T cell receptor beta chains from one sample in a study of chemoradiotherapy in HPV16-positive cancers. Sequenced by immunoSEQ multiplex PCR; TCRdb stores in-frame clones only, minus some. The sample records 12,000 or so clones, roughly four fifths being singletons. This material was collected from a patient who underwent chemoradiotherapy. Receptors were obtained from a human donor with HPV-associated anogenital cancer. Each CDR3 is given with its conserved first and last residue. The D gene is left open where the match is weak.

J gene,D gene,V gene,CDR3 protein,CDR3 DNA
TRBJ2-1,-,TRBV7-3,CASSLIGQDNEQFF,TGTGCCAGCAGCTTAATAGGGCAGGACAATGAGCAGTTCTTC
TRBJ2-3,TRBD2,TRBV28,CASSFTTSGLLNTDTQYF,TGTGCCAGCAGTTTCACGACTAGCGGGCTTCTAAACACAGATACGCAGTATTTT
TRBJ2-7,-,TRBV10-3,CAISDVGIYEQYF,TGTGCCATCAGTGATGTAGGGATCTACGAGCAGTACTTC
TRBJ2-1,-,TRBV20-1,CSAGPGNEQFF,TGCAGTGCGGGCCCGGGGAATGAGCAGTTCTTC
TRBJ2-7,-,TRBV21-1,CASSRPGTGAYEQYF,TGTGCCAGCAGCCGCCCCGGGACAGGTGCTTACGAGCAGTACTTC
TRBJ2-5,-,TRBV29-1,CSVVQTATRWETQYF,TGCAGCGTTGTCCAGACAGCTACCCGGTGGGAGACCCAGTACTTC
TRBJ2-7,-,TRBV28,CASIRDALSYEQYF,TGTGCCAGCATCCGGGACGCTTTATCCTACGAGCAGTACTTC
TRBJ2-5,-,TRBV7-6,CASSMTGEGTQYF,TGTGCCAGCAGCATGACAGGGGAGGGGACCCAGTACTTC
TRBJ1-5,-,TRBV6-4,CASSPVVNQPQHF,TGTGCCAGCAGTCCAGTAGTCAATCAGCCCCAGCATTTT
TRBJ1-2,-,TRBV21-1,CASSKDRDGYTF,TGTGCCAGCAGCAAAGACAGGGATGGCTACACCTTC
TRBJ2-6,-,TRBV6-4,CASSDGGLSGANVLTF,TGTGCCAGCAGTGACGGGGGCCTCTCTGGGGCCAACGTCCTGACTTTC
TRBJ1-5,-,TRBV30,CACAIRDNQPQHF,TGTGCCTGCGCCATCAGAGATAATCAGCCCCAGCATTTT
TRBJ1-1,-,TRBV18,CASSPGQKSLLF,TGTGCCAGCTCACCCGGCCAAAAGAGCCTCCTATTT